The 9 T cell receptor beta chains below were found in one sample sequenced in a study of beta chain features in type 1 diabetes. Every isolated RNA sample was fully reverse transcribed, so sequencing captured expressed TCRB transcripts. Clones were sequenced by immunoSEQ multiplex PCR, and TCRdb holds only the in-frame ones, with some missing. The sample lists hundreds of thousands of clones, about an eighth occurring once. The sequenced sample was naive CD4+ T cells from blood. The receptor set was obtained from a woman aged 18 to 35 in good health.

This clone was counted between two and nine times. This CDR3 reads CASSLGDYEQYF. CDR3 coding DNA: TGCGCCAGCAGCTTGGGGGACTACGAGCAGTACTTC. The J gene is TRBJ2-7, the V gene TRBV5-1; no definite D call. Germline lookup yields CDR1 SGHRS and CDR2 YFSETQ. Trimming took 0 bases from V and 3 from J, leaving 4 bases between them. CDR3 size: 12 residues.

This clone has just a few counts. The chain has TRBV7-2 and TRBJ1-2; D is unresolved. The CDR3 extends over 14 amino acids. V shed 5 bases and J shed 7 bases, with 17 bases lying between them. CDR1 is SGHTA and CDR2 is FQGNSA in the germline V gene. CDR3 in DNA: TGTGCCAGCAGCCCGACGACAAGCGCCGCTGGCTACACCTTC. Protein product: CASSPTTSAAGYTF.

This clone occurred a few times. The gene calls are TRBV20-1 and TRBJ1-2; TRBD1 matches 7 bases. The CDR3 consists of 11 residues. Looked up from germline, CDR1 is DFQATT and CDR2 is SNEGSKA (reference sequence). The CDR3 region is CRVGQNYGYTF. The CDR3 DNA follows: TGCAGAGTGGGACAGAACTATGGCTACACCTTC.

The J gene is TRBJ2-3, the V gene TRBV5-4; D gene ambiguous. Germline CDR1 reads SGHNT; CDR2 reads YYREEE (reference sequence). The length of the CDR3 is 16 residues. The germline V and J ends were trimmed by 0 bases and 0 bases, with 11 bases remaining between them. CDR3 DNA: TGTGCCAGCAGCTTGGATCAGCCTCAGAGCACAGATACGCAGTATTTT. Translated, it gives CASSLDQPQSTDTQYF.

This clone was seen only a few times. CDR3 region: CSSRASGSSGELFF. CDR3 bases: TGCAGCTCCCGAGCCAGCGGGAGTTCCGGGGAGCTGTTTTTT. J is TRBJ2-2 and V is TRBV29-1, with 8 positions matching TRBD2. The length of the CDR3 is 14 residues. Germline V gene lookup returns CDR1 SQVTM and CDR2 ANQGSEA. J gave up 6 bases and V 8 bases, and 11 bases lay outside the gene matches.

This clone was counted a few times. This sequence joins TRBV5-1 and TRBJ2-3; D remains ambiguous. V lost 4 bases, J lost 4 bases, and 13 bases lay in between. The CDR3 contains 14 residues. Germline assignment: CDR1 SGHRS and CDR2 YFSETQ. CDR3 protein: CASSLLVSADTQYF. Written as DNA, the CDR3 is TGCGCCAGCAGCCTCCTAGTATCCGCAGATACGCAGTATTTT.

This clone was observed a handful of times. This chain links TRBV7-9 with TRBJ2-6; a possible D gene is TRBD2 (5 bases). Trimming stripped 3 bases from V and 0 bases from J, with 9 bases between. CDR3 length: 16 amino acids. Germline lookup yields CDR1 SEHNR and CDR2 FQNEAQ (reference sequence). In nucleotides, the CDR3 is TGTGCCAGCAGCTTGGGCGCGGGCTCTGGGGCCAACGTCCTGACTTTC. Residues: CASSLGAGSGANVLTF.

The sample holds one count of this clone. The chain employs TRBV9 and TRBJ1-6, with D perhaps matching TRBD1 (6 bases). Looked up from germline, CDR1 is SGDLS and CDR2 is YYNGEE. Trimming shortened V by 3 bases and J by 7 bases, and 17 bases separated the two germline ends. The length of the CDR3 is 16 residues. DNA of the CDR3: TGTGCCAGCAGCGATGGGGGCAGGGGAGGCAATTCACCCCTCCACTTT. This encodes CASSDGGRGGNSPLHF. Together with reference TRBV9 and TRBJ1-6, the CDR3 gives the full variable domain: DSGVTQTPKHLITATGQRVTLRCSPRSGDLSVYWYQQSLDQGLQFLIQYYNGEERAKGNILERFSAQQFPDLHSELNLSSLELGDSALYFCASSDGGRGGNSPLHFGNGTRLTVT.

The genes are TRBV7-2 and TRBJ2-1; 11 bases are a match to TRBD2. The ends lost 0 bases at V and 11 bases at J; junction bases unmatched: 12. CDR3 length equals 17 residues. Germline CDR1 reads SGHTA; CDR2 reads FQGNSA. CDR3 in DNA: TGTGCCAGCAGCTTAGCGGGGACTAGCGGCCGCGCCGGGAAGCAGTTCTTC. Translated: CASSLAGTSGRAGKQFF. Complete variable domain (other parts from reference TRBV7-2 and TRBJ2-1): GAGVSQSPSNKVTEKGKDVELRCDPISGHTALYWYRQSLGQGLEFLIYFQGNSAPDKSGLPSDRFSAERTGGSVSTLTIQRTQQEDSAVYLCASSLAGTSGRAGKQFFGPGTRLTVL.